These 31 T cell receptor beta chains originate from one sample sequenced in a study of glioma-infiltrating T cells (dated by TCRdb to 2015 to 2016). The instrument was an Illumina MiSeq. TCR alpha and beta CDR3 regions were amplified with the iRepertoire nested amplicon-rescue multiplex PCR (arm-PCR) platform from RNA. TCRdb applied fastp at Q25 and MiXCR to the public reads, then kept only in-frame beta chains. Each entry merges the rows of one CDR3 protein and shows their most common DNA and genes. The table for this sample lists more than 300,000 distinct CDR3 sequences; roughly 41% of them were counted only once. The ten largest clones capture 12% of the sample. Material for sequencing was glioma tissue, nonneoplastic brain tissue, or PBMCs (not recorded which). These receptors came from a human donor with low-grade glioma or glioblastoma, undergoing nonglioma brain surgery, or in good health (not recorded which).

This chain joins TRBV30 and TRBJ2-3, with D possibly TRBD1 on 5 matching bases. V was pared by 5 bases and J by 6 bases, with 9 bases between. Per the germline V gene, CDR1 is GTSNPN and CDR2 is SVGIG (reference sequence). The CDR3 has 11 amino acids. The CDR3 DNA sequence: TGTGCCTGGGGGGCCGGGGATACGCAGTATTTT. Protein sequence: CAWGAGDTQYF.

This clonotype was counted between two and nine times. The chain has TRBV4-1 and TRBJ2-1; TRBD2 agrees at 9 bases. Losses at the gene ends were 2 bases for V and 6 bases for J; bases not matched to a gene: 5. The CDR3 covers 15 residues. Per germline, CDR1 MGHRA and CDR2 YSYEKL. The CDR3 here is CASSQTLAGLNEQFF. The CDR3 nucleotides are TGCGCCAGCAGCCAAACACTAGCGGGCCTCAATGAGCAGTTCTTC.

The sample holds a few counts of this clonotype. The chain joins TRBV28 to TRBJ2-7; TRBD2 matches at 7 bases. V trimming: 10 bases; J trimming: 6 bases; junction bases outside the gene matches: 12. This CDR3 contains 13 residues. CDR1 MDHEN and CDR2 SYDVKM come from the germline V gene. The CDR3 DNA is TGTGCCACCCGGGGTAGCGGGTGGTCCGAGCAGTACTTC. Protein product: CATRGSGWSEQYF.

For this clonotype: A much larger clone differs by one base, so this may be a read error. This chain joins TRBV28 and TRBJ2-7, with unresolved D. This CDR3 spans 13 amino acids. The V gene's germline CDR1 is MDHEN and CDR2 SYDVKM. Trimming shortened V by 2 bases and J by 3 bases, and 8 bases separated the two germline ends. For the CDR3, the DNA is TGTGCCAGCAGTTTACCGTGGTACTACGAGCAGTACTTC. The encoded protein is CASSLPWYYEQYF.

This clonotype was picked up many times. This chain uses TRBV6-2 or TRBV6-3 with TRBJ2-1, with D tentatively TRBD2 (6 bases). Germline CDR1 is MNHEY and CDR2 is SVGEGT. Trimming removed 4 bases from V and 9 bases from J, with 7 bases in between. The CDR3 spans 11 residues. This CDR3 reads CASSWRGEQFF. In DNA form, the CDR3 reads TGTGCCAGCAGTTGGAGGGGTGAGCAGTTCTTC.

Of note for this clonotype: This sequence may be a read error, since a much larger clone differs from it by one base. The chain links TRBV27 to TRBJ1-3; D ambiguous. The CDR3 runs 13 residues. Germline-derived CDR1 and CDR2 are MNHEY and SMNVEV (reference sequence). CDR3 DNA: TGTGCCAGCAGCCTGGGGTGGGGAAACGCCATATATTTT. Protein sequence: CASSLGWGNAIYF.

This clonotype has just a few counts. The V and J genes are TRBV20-1 and TRBJ2-7; D may be TRBD2 (6 bases). Germline assignment: CDR1 DFQATT and CDR2 SNEGSKA (reference sequence). The CDR3 length is 14 residues. V was pared by 0 bases and J by 2 bases, with 11 bases between. CDR3 sequence reads: CSARDVVAAYEQYF. CDR3 DNA: TGCAGTGCTAGAGATGTGGTAGCGGCCTACGAGCAGTACTTC.

In this sample, this clonotype turned up a few times. The gene calls are TRBV20-1 and TRBJ1-2, with a possible D match to TRBD1 (5 bases). The CDR3 loop spans 12 amino acids. V was clipped by 5 bases and J by 1 base, with 8 bases between them. CDR1 and CDR2 from the germline V gene are DFQATT and SNEGSKA (reference sequence). The chain's CDR3 is CSAQQVNYGYTF. Here the CDR3 DNA reads TGCAGTGCTCAACAGGTTAACTATGGCTACACCTTC.

The rearrangement uses TRBV2 and TRBJ2-7; TRBD2 matches 12 bases. V lost 3 bases to trimming and J lost 4 bases; unmatched junction nucleotides: 4. Germline V CDR1 and CDR2: SNHLY, FYNNEI. The CDR3 runs 15 residues. The CDR3 loop is CASSDFLAGGYEQYF. In DNA, the CDR3 is TGTGCCAGCAGTGATTTCCTAGCGGGAGGGTACGAGCAGTACTTC.

This clonotype was recorded once. The rearrangement joins TRBV5-6 to TRBJ2-7; no reliable D call. Germline loops: CDR1 SGHDT, CDR2 YYEEEE. V was pared by 4 bases and J by 4 bases, with 9 bases between. CDR3 size: 12 residues. CDR3 region: CASSASWYEQYF. CDR3 nucleotide sequence: TGTGCCAGCAGCGCCAGCTGGTACGAGCAGTACTTC.

A few counts support this clonotype. The J gene is TRBJ2-3, the V gene TRBV12-3 or TRBV12-4, with D unclear. This CDR3 contains 15 residues. The germline V and J ends were trimmed by 2 bases and 3 bases, with 12 bases remaining between them. CDR3 amino acids: CASSLLGPATDTQYF. The CDR3 bases are TGTGCCAGCAGTTTACTCGGGCCAGCTACAGATACGCAGTATTTT.

The chain combines TRBV7-7 with TRBJ2-3; possible D gene TRBD2, 6 bases. This CDR3 spans 15 amino acids. From germline, CDR1 is SSHAT and CDR2 FNYEAQ (reference sequence). For the CDR3, the DNA is TGTGCTAGCGGCTCCGGGACTGTTAGCACAGATACGCAGTATTTT. It translates to CASGSGTVSTDTQYF.

The J gene is TRBJ2-7, the V gene TRBV6-2 or TRBV6-3; 8 bases line up with TRBD2. Trimming at V came to 0 bases and at J to 5 bases, leaving 12 bases not matched to a gene. The CDR3 runs 17 residues. The germline V gene has CDR1 MNHEY and CDR2 SVGEGT. The CDR3 is CASSYSWTSLRPHEQYF. In nucleotides, the CDR3 is TGTGCCAGCAGTTACTCTTGGACTAGCCTACGACCCCACGAGCAGTACTTC.

The chain is built from TRBV3-1 and TRBJ2-5, with D maybe TRBD2 (5 bases). The CDR3 length is 16 residues. Trimming took 0 bases from V and 3 from J, leaving 14 bases between them. Looked up from germline, CDR1 is LGHDT and CDR2 is YNNKEL (reference sequence). CDR3 protein: CASSQDGIGEEETQYF. In DNA form, the CDR3 reads TGTGCCAGCAGCCAAGATGGGATCGGGGAAGAAGAGACCCAGTACTTC.

As to this clonotype: A much larger clone lies a single base off, so this may be a read error. This chain uses TRBV6-6 with TRBJ1-1; 7 positions agree with TRBD1. The germline V gene encodes CDR1 MNHNY and CDR2 SVGAGI (reference sequence). Losses at the gene ends were 6 bases for V and 1 base for J; bases not matched to a gene: 11. The CDR3 loop spans 16 amino acids. The CDR3 is CASSAMVGGANTEAFF. The CDR3 bases are TGTGCCAGCAGCGCGATGGTAGGGGGCGCGAACACTGAAGCTTTCTTT.

This clonotype occurred many times. This chain joins TRBV20-1 and TRBJ2-1, with 7 positions matching TRBD2. The CDR3 is 13 amino acids. Germline V gene sequence: CDR1 DFQATT, CDR2 SNEGSKA (reference sequence). V dropped 5 bases and J dropped 1; count of bases not matched to a gene: 2. CDR3 in DNA: TGCAGTGCTCCACTAGCGTCCTACAATGAGCAGTTCTTC. Its translation: CSAPLASYNEQFF.

Notes on this clonotype: At one boundary the junction diverges from the germline segment, which might be a read error. This sequence joins TRBV20-1 and TRBJ2-7, with TRBD2 matching 10 bases. The CDR3 extends over 16 amino acids. The germline gives CDR1 DFQATT, CDR2 SNEGSKA (reference sequence). CDR3 bases: TGCAGTGCTAGATCTGCTAGAAGACTAGCGGGTTACGCGCAGTACTTC. Translating it yields CSARSARRLAGYAQYF.

Remarks on this clonotype: A junction end diverges from the germline sequence, so it may reflect a read error. The rearrangement uses TRBV3-1 and TRBJ2-3; no clear D. The CDR3 loop spans 13 amino acids. The germline CDR1 and CDR2 sequences are LGHDT and YNNKEL (reference sequence). Here the CDR3 reads CASSKENTDTQCF. CDR3 sequence (DNA): TGTGCCAGCAGCAAAGAGAACACAGATACGCAGTGTTTT.

This clonotype was observed a few times. The chain couples TRBV7-2 to TRBJ2-7; D not certain. Deletions cut 5 bases from V and 2 bases from J, with 10 bases between. Looked up from germline, CDR1 is SGHTA and CDR2 is FQGNSA. The CDR3 length is 13 residues. This chain's CDR3 is CASSARSTYEQYF. In nucleotides, the CDR3 is TGTGCCAGCAGCGCACGAAGTACCTACGAGCAGTACTTC.

This chain links TRBV29-1 with TRBJ1-2; D not certain. Germline loops: CDR1 SQVTM, CDR2 ANQGSEA. The CDR3 spans 14 residues. Trimming pared 6 bases from V and 8 bases from J, leaving 22 bases between. The CDR3 reads CSVDGPSSTGGYTF. DNA of the CDR3: TGCAGCGTGGACGGGCCCTCCAGCACTGGCGGCTACACCTTC.

The genes are TRBV29-1 and TRBJ2-1, with TRBD1 matching over 8 bases. The CDR3 runs 16 residues. J gave up 4 bases and V 6 bases, and 14 bases lay outside the gene matches. Germline V gives CDR1 SQVTM, CDR2 ANQGSEA. In nucleotides, the CDR3 is TGCAGCGTCCTGATCCGGACAGGGCATCAGTACAATGAGCAGTTCTTC. It is translated as CSVLIRTGHQYNEQFF.

The gene calls are TRBV7-9 and TRBJ2-3; D is unresolved. The V end was cut by 3 bases, the J end by 0 bases, with 19 bases between. Germline V gives CDR1 SEHNR, CDR2 FQNEAQ (reference sequence). The CDR3 has 18 amino acids. CDR3 protein: CASSFDWATVRSTDTQYF. CDR3 in DNA: TGTGCCAGCAGCTTTGACTGGGCCACGGTCCGTAGCACAGATACGCAGTATTTT.

With regard to this clonotype: Just one base apart from a much larger clone, this may be a read error. V and J are TRBV6-1 and TRBJ2-7, with D possibly TRBD1 on 6 matching bases. The CDR3 is 14 residues long. Germline V gene data show CDR1 as MNHNS and CDR2 as SASEGT. V was shortened by 4 bases and J by 5 bases, with 15 bases between the two germline ends. The CDR3 nucleotides read TGTGCCAGCAGTGGCCTCACAGGGACCCACGAGCAGTACTTC. It yields the protein CASSGLTGTHEQYF.

V and J are TRBV2 and TRBJ1-5; D is undetermined. CDR1 is SNHLY, CDR2 FYNNEI, per germline. V gave up 3 bases and J gave up 3 bases, with 9 bases separating them. The CDR3 extends over 14 amino acids. CDR3 bases: TGTGCCAGCAGTGATTTGACATTCAATCAGCCCCAGCATTTT. It specifies CASSDLTFNQPQHF.

This clonotype has more than one count but fewer than ten. The J gene is TRBJ2-1, the V gene TRBV10-3; the D call may be TRBD1 or TRBD2 (5 bases each). V was pared by 7 bases and J by 5 bases, with 12 bases between. The CDR3 runs to 13 residues. The germline gives CDR1 ENHRY, CDR2 SYGVKD. The CDR3 DNA follows: TGTGCCATCAAGGAAGGGGACCACAATGAGCAGTTCTTC. Its protein is CAIKEGDHNEQFF.

As regards this clonotype: A much larger clone differs from this one at a single base, so this may be a read error. The chain couples TRBV6-1 to TRBJ2-7; 9 bases line up with TRBD1. The trim removed 5 bases at V and 5 bases at J, leaving 10 bases unmatched. Germline V gene lookup returns CDR1 MNHNS and CDR2 SASEGT. The length of the CDR3 is 15 residues. DNA of the CDR3: TGTGCCAGCAGTTGCGGACAGGGGAGTTGGAACGAGCAGTACTTC. It translates to CASSCGQGSWNEQYF.

The table lists this clonotype with a few counts. A junction boundary mismatches the germline segment, possibly from a read error. This sequence joins TRBV6-1 and TRBJ2-7; TRBD1 agrees at 10 bases. This CDR3 is built from 14 residues. Germline-derived CDR1 and CDR2 are MNHNS and SASEGT. Written as DNA, the CDR3 is TGTGCCATCAGGGGACAGGGGAATTGGTACGAGCAATACTTC. This gives the protein CAIRGQGNWYEQYF.

Comment on this clonotype: It may be a read error: a sequence one base away is much more abundant. The V gene is TRBV6-2 or TRBV6-3, the J gene TRBJ2-3, with 11 bases fitting TRBD2. Looked up from germline, CDR1 is MNHEY and CDR2 is SVGEGT. CDR3 size: 17 residues. CDR3 DNA: TGTGCCAGCGGTTACTCGGCTTCTAGCGGGAGGATGGATACGCAGTATTTT. It yields the protein CASGYSASSGRMDTQYF.

On this clonotype: A read error may be the cause here, since a much bigger clone is one base away. J is TRBJ1-5 and V is TRBV6-5; D is undetermined. Germline V gene sequence: CDR1 MNHEY, CDR2 SVGAGI. The CDR3 is 13 residues long. V was cut by 5 bases and J by 12 bases, with 17 bases left in between. The CDR3 sequence is CASSQRTRWYQHF. In DNA form, the CDR3 reads TGTGCCAGCAGTCAAAGGACGAGGTGGTACCAGCATTTT.

V and J are TRBV20-1 and TRBJ2-5; 8 nucleotides align to TRBD1. The CDR3 consists of 11 residues. The germline gives CDR1 DFQATT, CDR2 SNEGSKA (reference sequence). J was trimmed by 4 bases and V by 5 bases; bases with no gene match: 0. The CDR3 region has the DNA TGCAGTGCTGACAGGGGAGAGACCCAGTACTTC. Its protein product is CSADRGETQYF.

CDR3 loop: CASSPPGQGTYSNQPQHF. In nucleotides, the CDR3 is TGTGCCAGCTCACCTCCGGGACAGGGAACCTATAGCAATCAGCCCCAGCATTTT. This chain links TRBV18 with TRBJ1-5, with TRBD1 matching over 9 bases. CDR1 is KGHSH, CDR2 LQKENI, per germline. The CDR3 has 18 amino acids. Trimming removed 3 bases from V and 0 bases from J; junction bases left unmatched: 9.